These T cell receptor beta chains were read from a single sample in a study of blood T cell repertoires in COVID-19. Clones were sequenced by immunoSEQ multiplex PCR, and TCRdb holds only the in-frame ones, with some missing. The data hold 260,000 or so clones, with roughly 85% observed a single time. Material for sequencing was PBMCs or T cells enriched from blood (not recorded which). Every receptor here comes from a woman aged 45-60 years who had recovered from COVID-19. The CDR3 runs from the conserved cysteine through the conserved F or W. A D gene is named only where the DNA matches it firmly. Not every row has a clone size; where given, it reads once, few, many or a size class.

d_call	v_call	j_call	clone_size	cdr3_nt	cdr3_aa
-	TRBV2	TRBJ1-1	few	TGTGCCAGCAGTGAGGCAGGGCTAAAAGCTTTCTTT	CASSEAGLKAFF
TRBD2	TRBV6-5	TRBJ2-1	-	TGTGCCAGCAGTTTAGCGGGGGGGCTTGGTGAGCAGTTCTTC	CASSLAGGLGEQFF
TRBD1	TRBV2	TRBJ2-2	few	TGTGCCAGCAGTACCGGGACAGGGAGGGTTAACACCGGGGAGCTGTTTTTT	CASSTGTGRVNTGELFF
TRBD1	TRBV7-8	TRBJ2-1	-	TGTGCCAGCAGCTCGAAGGACAGGGGGAGCTCCTACAATGAGCAGTTCTTC	CASSSKDRGSSYNEQFF
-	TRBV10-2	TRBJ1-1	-	TGCGCCAGCAGTGAGGGGGGGGAAGCTTTCTTT	CASSEGGEAFF
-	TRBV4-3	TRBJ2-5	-	TGCGCCAGCAGCCAAGAGTCAGGTGGTTGGGCCCAGTACTTC	CASSQESGGWAQYF
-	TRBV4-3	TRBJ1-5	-	TGCGCCAGCAGCCAAGACAGGGGACAGCCCCAGCATTTT	CASSQDRGQPQHF
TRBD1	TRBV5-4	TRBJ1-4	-	TGTGCCAGCAGCTTACAGGGGGCCAACGAAAAACTGTTTTTT	CASSLQGANEKLFF
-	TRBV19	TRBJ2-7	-	TGTGCCAGTAGTATCGCGCAGGGAAAGGGCGAGCAGTACTTC	CASSIAQGKGEQYF
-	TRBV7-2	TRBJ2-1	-	TGTGCCAGCAGCTTAGATCTAGCGTCGAATGAGCAGTTCTTC	CASSLDLASNEQFF
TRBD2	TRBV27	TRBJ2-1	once	TGTGCCAGCAGACTACTAGCGGGAGGGCCAGGGAATGAGCAGTTCTTC	CASRLLAGGPGNEQFF
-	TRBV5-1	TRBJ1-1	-	TGCGCCAGCAGCTTGAGCCCTACGGCGGGGGCCCAAGCTTTCTTT	CASSLSPTAGAQAFF
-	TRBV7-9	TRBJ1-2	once	TGTGCCAGCAGCTCACAAATACCTACGGGGAATGGCTACACCTTC	CASSSQIPTGNGYTF
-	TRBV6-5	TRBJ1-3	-	TGTGCCAGCAGTTACTCAGGGGATAAGTTCGGAAACACCATATATTTT	CASSYSGDKFGNTIYF
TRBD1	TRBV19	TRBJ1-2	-	TGTGCCAGTAGGGGGGACAGTACCGGGGAATATGGCTACACCTTC	CASRGDSTGEYGYTF
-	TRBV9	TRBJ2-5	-	TGTGCCAGCAGCGTACGGGGGTTCGGGGAGACCCAGTACTTC	CASSVRGFGETQYF
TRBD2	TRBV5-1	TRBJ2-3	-	TGCGCCAGCAGCTTGGGAGGACTAGCGGGGAGCACAGATACGCAGTATTTT	CASSLGGLAGSTDTQYF
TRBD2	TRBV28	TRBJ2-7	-	TGTGCCAGCAGTTTCCGGGGGGGGACCTACGAGCAGTACTTC	CASSFRGGTYEQYF
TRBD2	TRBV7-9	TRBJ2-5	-	TGTGCCAGCAGCTTAGAAGGCCTAGCGGGGAGCCGACGACAGACCCAGTACTTC	CASSLEGLAGSRRQTQYF
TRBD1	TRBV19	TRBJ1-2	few	TGTGCCAGTAGTTCACAGGGGTTCTATGGCTACACCTTC	CASSSQGFYGYTF
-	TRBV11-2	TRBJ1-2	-	TGTGCCAGCAGCACCTCCCCGGGAGAGCTTAAAGGCTACACCTTC	CASSTSPGELKGYTF
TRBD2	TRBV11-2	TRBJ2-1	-	TGTGCCAGCAGCTTAGCAGCCGGACTAGCGGGCAACAATGAGCAGTTCTTC	CASSLAAGLAGNNEQFF
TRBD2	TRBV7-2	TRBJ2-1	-	TGTGCCAGCAGCCCGCTAGGGACTAGCGGGAGAAATGAGCAGTTCTTC	CASSPLGTSGRNEQFF
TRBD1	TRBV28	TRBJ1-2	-	TGTGCCAGCAGTGTACCAGGGGGATCGGGGTTCAATGGCTACACCTTC	CASSVPGGSGFNGYTF
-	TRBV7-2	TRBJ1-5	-	TGTGCCAGCGCCTACAATCGACAGGGCAATCAGCCCCAGCATTTT	CASAYNRQGNQPQHF
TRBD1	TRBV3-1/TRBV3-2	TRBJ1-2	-	TGTGCCAGCAGCCAAGGGACAGGGAATAACTATGGCTACACCTTC	CASSQGTGNNYGYTF
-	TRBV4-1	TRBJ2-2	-	TGCGCCAGCAGCCAACTCACCAGGAGGGACGGGGAGCTGTTTTTT	CASSQLTRRDGELFF
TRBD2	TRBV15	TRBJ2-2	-	TGTGCCACCAGCAGAACCCCCGGGACTAGCGGGGGGGCCCCCGGGGAGCTGTTTTTT	CATSRTPGTSGGAPGELFF
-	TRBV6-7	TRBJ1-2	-	TGTGCCAGCAGTTACCCCGGAGGTAACTATGGCTACACCTTC	CASSYPGGNYGYTF